The clone carrying this T cell receptor beta chain was seen only a few times. Its matching antigen is unknown. The data are from a study of identical twins. The V gene's germline CDR1 is SGHTA and CDR2 FQGNSA. Deletions cut 2 bases from V and 13 bases from J, with 23 bases between. CDR3 length equals 15 residues. Study outcomes and limitations: Twin-shared out-of-frame alpha sequences showed excess low generation probability. Models, which agreed with sharing between unrelated individuals, nonetheless underestimated the out-of-frame TCR alpha sharing seen in monozygotic twins.

Unique molecular identifiers were present on the cDNA, which also gained a universal primer site by template switching. From the 5' RACE reads, TCRdb called clonotypes with MiXCR, one entry per CDR3 protein. The sample carries around 530,000 distinct CDR3 sequences, approximately 14% recorded once. This sample also appeared in a second study, on yellow fever vaccine responses in identical twins. This second study notes: Reportedly, the T cell response mounted by twins to vaccine seemed partly convergent, partly personalized.

The clonotype comes from a woman under 30 in good health. What was sequenced was CD4+ T cells sorted from blood. The V call is TRBV7-2, the J call TRBJ1-1; no clear D. The CDR3 nucleotides read TGTGCCAGCAGCTTAATCGGACTCCCAAATGAGGCTTTTTTCTTT. It yields the protein CASSLIGLPNEAFFF.